This entry features one TCR beta chain sequence. The data stem from a study of control samples from healthy donors and cancer patients. Data came from immunoSEQ multiplex PCR; TCRdb stores just in-frame clones and leaves some out. The table has 130,000 or so clones, more than 75% seen once. The CDR3 covers 13 residues. V lost 1 base to trimming and J lost 9 bases; unmatched junction nucleotides: 5. Germline assignment: CDR1 LGHDT and CDR2 YNNKEL (reference sequence). The receptor comes from a man aged 55 to 70 in good health. The sequenced sample consisted of blood. This chain connects TRBV3-1 (or the pseudogene TRBV3-2) to TRBJ2-7; 8 bases line up with TRBD2. The CDR3 sequence: CASSQVSAGGQYF. CDR3 DNA sequence: TGTGCCAGCAGCCAAGTATCGGCGGGGGGGCAGTACTTC.